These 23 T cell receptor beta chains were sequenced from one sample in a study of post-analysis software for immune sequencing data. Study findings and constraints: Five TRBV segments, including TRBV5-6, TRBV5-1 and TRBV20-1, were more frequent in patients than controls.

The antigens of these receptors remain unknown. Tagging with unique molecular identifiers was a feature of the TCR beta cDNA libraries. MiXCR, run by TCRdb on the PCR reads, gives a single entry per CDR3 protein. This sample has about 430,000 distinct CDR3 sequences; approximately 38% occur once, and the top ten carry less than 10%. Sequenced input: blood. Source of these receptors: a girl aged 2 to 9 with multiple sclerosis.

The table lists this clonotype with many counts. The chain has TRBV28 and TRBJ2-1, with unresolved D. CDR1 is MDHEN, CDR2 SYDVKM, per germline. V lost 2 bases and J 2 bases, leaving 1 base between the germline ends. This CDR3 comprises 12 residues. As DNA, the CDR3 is TGTGCCAGCAGTTTACCCTACAATGAGCAGTTCTTC. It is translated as CASSLPYNEQFF.

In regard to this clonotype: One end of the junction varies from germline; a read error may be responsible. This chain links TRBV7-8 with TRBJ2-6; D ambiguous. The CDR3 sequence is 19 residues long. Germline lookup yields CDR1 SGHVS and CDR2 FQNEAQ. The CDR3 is CAGSLVARPRLSGANVLTF. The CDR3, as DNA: TGTGCCGGCAGCTTAGTCGCCAGACCGAGACTCTCTGGGGCCAACGTCCTGACTTTC. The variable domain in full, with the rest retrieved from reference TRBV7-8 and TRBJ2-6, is GAGVSQSPRYKVAKRGQDVALRCDPISGHVSLFWYQQALGQGPEFLTYFQNEAQLDKSGLPSDRFFAERPEGSVSTLKIQRTQQEDSAVYLCAGSLVARPRLSGANVLTFGAGSRLTVL.

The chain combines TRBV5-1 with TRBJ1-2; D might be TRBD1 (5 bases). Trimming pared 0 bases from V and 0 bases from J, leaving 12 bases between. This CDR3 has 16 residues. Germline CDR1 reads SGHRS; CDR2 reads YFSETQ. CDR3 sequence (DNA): TGCGCCAGCAGCTTGGGGGCAGGGCCTCCTAACTATGGCTACACCTTC. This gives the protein CASSLGAGPPNYGYTF.

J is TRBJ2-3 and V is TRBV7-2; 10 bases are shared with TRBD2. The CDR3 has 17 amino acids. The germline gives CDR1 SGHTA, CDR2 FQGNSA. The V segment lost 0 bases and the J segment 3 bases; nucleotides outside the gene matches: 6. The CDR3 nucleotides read TGTGCCAGCAGCTTAGCGCCTAGCGGGAGACGAACAGATACGCAGTATTTT. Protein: CASSLAPSGRRTDTQYF.

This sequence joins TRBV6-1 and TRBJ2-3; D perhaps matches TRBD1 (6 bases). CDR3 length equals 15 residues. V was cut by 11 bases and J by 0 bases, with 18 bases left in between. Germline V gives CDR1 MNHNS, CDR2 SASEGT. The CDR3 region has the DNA TGTGCCGTGTACCGATGGACAGCGAGCACAGATACGCAGTATTTT. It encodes CAVYRWTASTDTQYF.

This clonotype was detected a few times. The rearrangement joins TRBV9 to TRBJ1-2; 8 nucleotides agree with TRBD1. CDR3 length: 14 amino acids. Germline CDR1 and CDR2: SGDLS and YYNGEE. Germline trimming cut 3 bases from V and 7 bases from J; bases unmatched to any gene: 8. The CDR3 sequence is CASSADRGPIGYTF. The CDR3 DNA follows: TGTGCCAGCAGCGCTGACAGGGGTCCGATTGGCTACACCTTC.

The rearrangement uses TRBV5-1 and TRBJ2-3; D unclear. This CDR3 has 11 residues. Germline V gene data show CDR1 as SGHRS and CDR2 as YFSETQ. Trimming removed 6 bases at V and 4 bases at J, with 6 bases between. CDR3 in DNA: TGCGCCAGCACCCAGGCAGATACGCAGTATTTT. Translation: CASTQADTQYF.

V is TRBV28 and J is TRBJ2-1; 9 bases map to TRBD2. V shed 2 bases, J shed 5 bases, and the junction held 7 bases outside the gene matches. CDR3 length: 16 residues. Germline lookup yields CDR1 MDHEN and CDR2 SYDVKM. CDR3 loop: CASSLPPGGRDNEQFF. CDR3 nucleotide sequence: TGTGCCAGCAGTTTACCCCCTGGCGGGAGGGACAATGAGCAGTTCTTC.

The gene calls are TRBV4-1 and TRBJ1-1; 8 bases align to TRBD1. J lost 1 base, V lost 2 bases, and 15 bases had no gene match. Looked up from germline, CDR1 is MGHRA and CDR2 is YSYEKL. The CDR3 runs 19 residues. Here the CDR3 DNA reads TGCGCCAGCAGCCAACGGCACTTGACTACCGGGACAGGGAACACTGAAGCTTTCTTT. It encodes CASSQRHLTTGTGNTEAFF.

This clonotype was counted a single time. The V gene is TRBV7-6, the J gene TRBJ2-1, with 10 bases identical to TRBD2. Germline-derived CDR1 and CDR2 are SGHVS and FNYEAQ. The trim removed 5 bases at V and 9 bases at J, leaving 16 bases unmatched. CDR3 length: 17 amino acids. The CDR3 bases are TGTGCCAGCAGCCTAAAGGGGTCTAGCGGGAGTTCGGGTGAGCAGTTCTTC. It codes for CASSLKGSSGSSGEQFF.

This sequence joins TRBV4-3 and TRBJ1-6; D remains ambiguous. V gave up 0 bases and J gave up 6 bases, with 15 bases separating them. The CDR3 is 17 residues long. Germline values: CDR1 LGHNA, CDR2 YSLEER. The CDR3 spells CASSQDAGRWPNSPLHF. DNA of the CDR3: TGCGCCAGCAGCCAAGATGCAGGTCGCTGGCCTAATTCACCCCTCCACTTT.

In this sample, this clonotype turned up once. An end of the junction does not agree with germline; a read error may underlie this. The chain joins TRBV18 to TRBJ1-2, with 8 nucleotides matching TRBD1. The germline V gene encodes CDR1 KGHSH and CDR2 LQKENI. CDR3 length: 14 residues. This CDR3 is CAGSIGQGDYGYTF. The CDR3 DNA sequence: TGTGCCGGCTCAATAGGACAGGGTGACTATGGCTACACCTTC.

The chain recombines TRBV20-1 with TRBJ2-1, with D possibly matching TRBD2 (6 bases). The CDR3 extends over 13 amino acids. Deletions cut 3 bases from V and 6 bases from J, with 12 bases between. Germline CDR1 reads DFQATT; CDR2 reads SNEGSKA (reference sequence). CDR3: CSASRAGLNEQFF. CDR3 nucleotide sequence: TGCAGTGCTAGTAGGGCGGGACTCAATGAGCAGTTCTTC.

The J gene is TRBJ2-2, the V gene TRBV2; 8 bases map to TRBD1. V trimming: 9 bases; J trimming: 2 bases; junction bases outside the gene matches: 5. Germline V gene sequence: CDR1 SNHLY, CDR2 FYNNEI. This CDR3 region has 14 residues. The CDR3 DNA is TGTGCCAGAGACAGGGGCCAAAACACCGGGGAGCTGTTTTTT. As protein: CARDRGQNTGELFF.

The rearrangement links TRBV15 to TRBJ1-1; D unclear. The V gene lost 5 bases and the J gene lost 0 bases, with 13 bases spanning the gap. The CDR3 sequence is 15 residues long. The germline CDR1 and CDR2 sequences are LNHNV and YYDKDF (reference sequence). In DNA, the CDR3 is TGTGCCACCAGCGAGTATTTCGCGATGAACACTGAAGCTTTCTTT. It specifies CATSEYFAMNTEAFF.

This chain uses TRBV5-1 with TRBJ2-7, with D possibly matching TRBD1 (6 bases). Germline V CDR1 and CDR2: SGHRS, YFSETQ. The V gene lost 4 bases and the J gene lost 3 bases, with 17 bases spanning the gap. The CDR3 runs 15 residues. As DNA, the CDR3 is TGCGCCAGCAGCCCCAGTCCGGACAGTAGCTACGAGCAGTACTTC. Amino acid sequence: CASSPSPDSSYEQYF.

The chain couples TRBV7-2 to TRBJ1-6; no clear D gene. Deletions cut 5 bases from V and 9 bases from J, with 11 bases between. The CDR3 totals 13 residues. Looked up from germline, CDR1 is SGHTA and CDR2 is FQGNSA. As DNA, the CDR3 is TGTGCCAGCAGCCGCCGTGAAGCTTCACCCCTCCACTTT. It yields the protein CASSRREASPLHF.

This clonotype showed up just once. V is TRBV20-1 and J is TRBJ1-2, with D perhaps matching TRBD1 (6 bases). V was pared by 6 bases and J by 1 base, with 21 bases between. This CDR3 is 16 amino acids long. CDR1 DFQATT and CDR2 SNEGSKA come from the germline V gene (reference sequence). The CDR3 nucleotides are TGCAGTGCGACTGGTGGGGGGGCGGAGGTTAACTATGGCTACACCTTC. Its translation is CSATGGGAEVNYGYTF.

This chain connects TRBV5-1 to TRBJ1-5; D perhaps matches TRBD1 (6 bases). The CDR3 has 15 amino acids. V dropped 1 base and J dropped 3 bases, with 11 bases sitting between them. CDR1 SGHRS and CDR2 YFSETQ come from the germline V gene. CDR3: CASSLTGIYNQPQHF. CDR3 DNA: TGCGCCAGCAGCTTGACAGGGATTTACAATCAGCCCCAGCATTTT.

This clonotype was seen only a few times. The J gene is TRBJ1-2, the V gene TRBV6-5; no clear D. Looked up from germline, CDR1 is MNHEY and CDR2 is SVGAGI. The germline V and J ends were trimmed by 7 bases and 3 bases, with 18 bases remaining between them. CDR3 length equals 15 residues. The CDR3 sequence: CASTSPRVSYYGYTF. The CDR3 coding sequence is TGTGCCAGCACCTCCCCACGAGTCAGTTACTATGGCTACACCTTC.

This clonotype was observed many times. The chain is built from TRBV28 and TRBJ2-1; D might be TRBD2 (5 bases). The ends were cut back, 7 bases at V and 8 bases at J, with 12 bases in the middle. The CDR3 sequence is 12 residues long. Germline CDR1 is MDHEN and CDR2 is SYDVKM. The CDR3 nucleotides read TGTGCCAGCAACTCTGGACTGTATGAGCAGTTCTTC. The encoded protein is CASNSGLYEQFF.

The CDR3: CSARGTGSYNSPLHF. CDR3 nucleotide sequence: TGCAGTGCTAGGGGGACAGGGTCTTATAATTCACCCCTCCACTTT. V usage is TRBV20-1 and J usage is TRBJ1-6, with 9 positions matching TRBD1. Germline CDR1 DFQATT, CDR2 SNEGSKA (reference sequence). The J segment lost 4 bases and the V segment lost 3 bases, leaving 4 bases of the junction unmatched. The length of the CDR3 is 15 residues.

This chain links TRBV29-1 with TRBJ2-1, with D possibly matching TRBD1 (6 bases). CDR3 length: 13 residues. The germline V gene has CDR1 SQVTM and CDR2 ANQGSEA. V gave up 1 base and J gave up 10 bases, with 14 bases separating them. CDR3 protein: CSVEVTGYGEQFF. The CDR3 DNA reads TGCAGCGTTGAAGTCACAGGGTATGGCGAGCAGTTCTTC.